This T cell receptor beta chain was captured in a study of blood T cell repertoires in COVID-19. Background on the study: Acute-phase and convalescent COVID-19 samples originated in the United States, Italy and Spain. Nucleic acid was either cDNA or gDNA, and it came from T cells, B-cell-depleted T cells, or PBMCs.

CDR1 SNHLY and CDR2 FYNNEI come from the germline V gene. The germline V and J ends were trimmed by 3 bases and 2 bases, with 10 bases remaining between them. The CDR3 totals 14 residues. In the study's own analysis: Reference gene primer amplification yielded estimated nucleated cell counts. Sequencing used immunoSEQ multiplex PCR; TCRdb keeps in-frame clones, though not all of them. V and J calls and clone size follow that table, whereas D and trimming were derived from the DNA. The sample yields about 29,000 clones, roughly nine tenths seen once. This rearrangement joins TRBV2 to TRBJ1-2; no reliable D call. Sequencing was carried out using peripheral blood. The TCR was taken from a human donor with active COVID-19. The donor label of this sample is uncertain. CDR3 nucleotides: TGTGCCAGCAGTGAGCTCTCAGTGAACTATGGCTACACCTTC. It encodes CASSELSVNYGYTF.